This T cell receptor (beta chain) came from a study of shared T cell receptors in the human thymus (dated by TCRdb to the early 2020s). A note on the overall study: The study examined how self-reactive, shared T-cell receptor alpha chains are generated in the human thymus.

Looking up the germline V gene (reference sequence) yields CDR1 MNHEY and CDR2 SMNVEV. Deletion took 5 bases off V and 0 bases off J, with a span of 17 bases between the germline ends. From its cysteine to its phenylalanine, the CDR3 spans 16 amino acids. Only the CDR3 DNA is retained, 48 bases long and in frame from the first base. Concerning this clone itself: The antigen this receptor binds is unknown. Per-nucleotide qualities are absent, and no much larger clonotype sits a single base away.

The method behind the library was the immunoSEQ multiplex PCR assay. This immuneACCESS table, as held by TCRdb, lists in-frame sequences with V and J called but not all clones. Of the missing ones, under half trace to an unresolved V gene in checked studies; the others have no known cause. This sample lists hundreds of thousands of clones; more than 75% were detected once. The top ten hold roughly 0.0087% of the sample. In addition, the sample was reused for a study of human thymus T cells. From the second report: In Finland, the donors were immunologically healthy infants who were having open corrective cardiac surgery for congenital heart defects. The thymus tissue came from surgical resects taken out during corrective cardiac surgery. Usage of V and J gene segments appeared to be biased in both the thymic and the peripheral blood repertoires. Highly overlapping thymic TCR repertoires among unrelated individuals were reported in the related research. The study characterized TCR alpha and beta repertoires from fewer than 10 infant thymus samples and a few related peripheral blood samples. Donor ages ranged from about 6 to 244 days, and the cohort comprised about 6 male and a couple of female infants. After being mechanically released from the tissue, thymocytes were kept at -70 degrees C in pellets of 10-30 million cells. A QIAsymphony instrument was used to extract genomic DNA from frozen cell pellets. TCRB and TCRAD loci were amplified from a standardized quantity of quality-controlled genomic DNA using the immunoSEQ multiplex PCR assay. Amplicons spanned the V(D)J region at a length sufficient to cover the CDR3 and identify V and J genes. The commercial immunoSEQ service was used to sequence amplicons on an Illumina platform. Corrections for primer bias and sequencing errors followed previously described methods, while TCRAD and TCRB definitions were based on the IMGT database. Repertoires were analysed with immunoSEQ Analyzer 3.0 and VDJTools, covering basic statistics, V/J segment usage, diversity estimates, rarefaction and pairwise overlap. To estimate diversity, the Chao1, ChaoE, Efron-Thisted, Shannon and inverse Simpson indices were applied, and diversity was also estimated on datasets down-sampled to the smallest sample. For repertoire overlap, CDR3 nucleotide sequence, V gene and J gene had to match strictly, and clustering was done by Jaccard-based multidimensional scaling. Thymus samples yielded on average approximately 800,000 unique TCRB clonotypes, compared with some 83,000 from blood samples.

The V and J genes are TRBV27 and TRBJ2-7; matching of 5 bases hints at TRBD1 as the D gene. The clonotype comes from a boy younger than two with a congenital heart defect. Donor details come from another sample of the same person, matched by shared clones. Sequencing was done on a sample of thymocytes. The DNA sequence follows: TGTGCCAGCAGTAGTAGGCGGCAGGGCAGCTCCTACGAGCAGTACTTC. Its translation reads: CASSSRRQGSSYEQYF.